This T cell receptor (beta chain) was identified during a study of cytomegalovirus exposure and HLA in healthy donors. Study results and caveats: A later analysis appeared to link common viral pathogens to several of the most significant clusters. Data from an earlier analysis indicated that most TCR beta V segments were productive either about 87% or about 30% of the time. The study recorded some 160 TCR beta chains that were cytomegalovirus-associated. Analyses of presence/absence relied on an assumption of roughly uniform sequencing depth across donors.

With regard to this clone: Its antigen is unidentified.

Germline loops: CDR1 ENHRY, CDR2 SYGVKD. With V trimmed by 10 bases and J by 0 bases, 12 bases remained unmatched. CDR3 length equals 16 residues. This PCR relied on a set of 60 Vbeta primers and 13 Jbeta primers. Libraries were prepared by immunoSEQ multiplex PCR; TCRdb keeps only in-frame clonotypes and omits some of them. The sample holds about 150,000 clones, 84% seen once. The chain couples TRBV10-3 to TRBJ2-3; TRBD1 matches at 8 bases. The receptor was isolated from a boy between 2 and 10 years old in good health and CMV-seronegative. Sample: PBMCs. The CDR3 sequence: CATHRTGPTSTDTQYF. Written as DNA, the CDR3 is TGTGCCACCCACCGGACAGGGCCGACTAGCACAGATACGCAGTATTTT.